This T cell receptor beta chain comes out of a study of OX40 agonist ivuxolimab in advanced cancers. Some background on the complete study: Ivuxolimab was a fully human IgG2 agonistic monoclonal antibody targeting the costimulatory receptor OX40 (CD134). Intravenous ivuxolimab was administered to patients every 2 weeks at six dose levels: 0.01, 0.1, 0.3, 1.5, 3 and 10 mg/kg. Among the approximately 54 dose-escalation patients, approximately 20 had hepatocellular carcinoma, around 15 melanoma, 9 renal cell carcinoma and 9 head and neck cancer. The dose-escalation cohort was about 86% male with a mean age of roughly 62 years, ranging from roughly 23 to 85. Prior anti-PD-1, anti-PD-L1 or anti-CTLA-4 therapy was permitted, and 40% of dose-escalation patients had received checkpoint inhibitors. Three dose-escalation patients achieved partial responses, one with hepatocellular carcinoma and two with cutaneous melanoma. Peripheral TCRbeta sequencing was intended to test whether TCR sequence diversity was altered and clonal T-cell expansion was caused by ivuxolimab. The paper reports the monotherapy dose-escalation portion (N ≈ 50 patients) of the phase I ivuxolimab trial.

General conclusions and limits of the study: After ivuxolimab, more expanded clones were found on average in CD8+ T cells than in CD4+ T cells. Low levels of normalized T-cell clonal expansion were also shown by some nonresponding patients. In the 0.1-3.0 mg/kg groups, partial responders had among the lowest normalized peripheral clonal expansion, particularly in CD8+ T cells. Clonal expansion of both CD4+ and CD8+ blood T cells was observed from baseline to week 6 at doses 0.1 to 3.0 mg/kg. The antigen specificity of the peripheral T cells that underwent clonal expansion was not determined.

A note on this clone: Its antigen is not yet known. Per-nucleotide qualities are absent, and no much larger clonotype sits a single base away.

Genomic DNA was isolated from the sorted cells so that the TCRbeta CDR3 region could be sequenced. The immunoSEQ Assay was used for sequencing of TCRbeta CDR3 regions. TCRdb took this table from immuneACCESS and kept in-frame rearrangements with V and J called. Such tables lack part of the clones; where checked against another copy, unresolved V genes explain under half of the gap, and the rest is unexplained. The sample data list some 58,000 clones, and 75% to 90% of these were observed just once. Roughly 15% of the sample goes to the ten largest clones. The trial excluded patients who had a history of autoimmune disease or who were on systemic immunosuppression. Peripheral blood for TCR sequencing was collected from all dose cohorts at baseline, on cycle 4 day 1, and on cycle 7 day 1. Samples were obtained from an open-label, multicenter, first-in-human phase I dose-escalation trial of ivuxolimab. Adults with locally advanced or metastatic head and neck squamous cell, hepatocellular, melanoma or renal cell carcinoma were enrolled in the trial. Before TCR sequencing, CD4+ T cells and CD8+ T cells from peripheral blood were sorted into separate populations.

There are 15 amino acids in the CDR3, from cysteine to phenylalanine inclusive. The only DNA kept is the CDR3, 45 bases in frame from the first base. V loses 4 bases of germline sequence and J loses 0 bases, and the interval between the two ends is 13 bases. Per the germline V gene, SGHRS is the CDR1 and YFSETQ is the CDR2. This material consisted of CD4+ or CD8+ T cells sorted from blood, taken in a trial of the OX40 agonist ivuxolimab. The rearrangement joined TRBV5-1 to TRBJ1-1; TRBD1 is possibly the D segment (6 matching bases). The receptor comes from an adult with an advanced solid tumor such as melanoma, head and neck, liver or kidney cancer. At the DNA level, the sequence is TGCGCCAGCAGCCGGGGGGCACAGATGAACACTGAAGCTTTCTTT. This gives the protein CASSRGAQMNTEAFF.